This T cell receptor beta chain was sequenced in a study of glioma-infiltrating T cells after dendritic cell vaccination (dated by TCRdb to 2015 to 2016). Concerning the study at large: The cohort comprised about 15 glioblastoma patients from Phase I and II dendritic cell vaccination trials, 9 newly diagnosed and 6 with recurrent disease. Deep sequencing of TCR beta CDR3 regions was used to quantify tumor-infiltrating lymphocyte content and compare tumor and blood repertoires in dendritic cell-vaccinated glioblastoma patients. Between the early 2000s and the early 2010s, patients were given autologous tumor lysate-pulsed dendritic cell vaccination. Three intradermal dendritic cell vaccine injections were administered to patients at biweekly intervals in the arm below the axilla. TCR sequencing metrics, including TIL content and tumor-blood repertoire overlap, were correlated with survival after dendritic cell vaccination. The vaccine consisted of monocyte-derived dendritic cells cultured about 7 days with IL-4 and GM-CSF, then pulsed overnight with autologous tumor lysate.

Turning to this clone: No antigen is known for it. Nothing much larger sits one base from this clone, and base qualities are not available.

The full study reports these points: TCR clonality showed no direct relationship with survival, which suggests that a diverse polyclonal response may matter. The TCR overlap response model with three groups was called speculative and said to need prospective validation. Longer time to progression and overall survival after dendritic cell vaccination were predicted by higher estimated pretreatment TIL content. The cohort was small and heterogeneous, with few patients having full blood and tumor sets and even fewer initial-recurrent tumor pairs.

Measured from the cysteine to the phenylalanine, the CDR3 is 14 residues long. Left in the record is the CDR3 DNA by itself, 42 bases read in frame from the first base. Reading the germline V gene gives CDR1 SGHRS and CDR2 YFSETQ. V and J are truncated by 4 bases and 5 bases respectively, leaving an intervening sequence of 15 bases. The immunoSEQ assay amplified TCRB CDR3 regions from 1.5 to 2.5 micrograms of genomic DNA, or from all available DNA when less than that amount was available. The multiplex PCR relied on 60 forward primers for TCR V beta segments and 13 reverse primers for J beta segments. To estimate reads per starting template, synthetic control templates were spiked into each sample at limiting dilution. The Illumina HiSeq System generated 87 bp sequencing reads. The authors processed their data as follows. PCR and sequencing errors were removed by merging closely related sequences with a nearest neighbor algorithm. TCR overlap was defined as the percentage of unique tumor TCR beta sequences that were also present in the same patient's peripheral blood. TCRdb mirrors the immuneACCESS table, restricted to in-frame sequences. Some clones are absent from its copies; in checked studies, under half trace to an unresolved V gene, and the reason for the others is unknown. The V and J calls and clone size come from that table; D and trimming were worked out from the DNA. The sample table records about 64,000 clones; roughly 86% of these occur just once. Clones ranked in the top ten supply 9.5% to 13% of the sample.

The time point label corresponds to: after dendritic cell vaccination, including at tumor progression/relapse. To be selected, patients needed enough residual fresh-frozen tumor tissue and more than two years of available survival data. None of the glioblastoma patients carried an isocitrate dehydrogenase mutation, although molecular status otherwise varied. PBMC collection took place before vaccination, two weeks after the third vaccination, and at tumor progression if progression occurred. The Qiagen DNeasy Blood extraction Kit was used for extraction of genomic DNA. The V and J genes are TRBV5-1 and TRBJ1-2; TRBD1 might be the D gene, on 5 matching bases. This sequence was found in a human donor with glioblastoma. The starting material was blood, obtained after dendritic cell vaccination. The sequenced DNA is TGCGCCAGCAGCCCTCAGACAGTGGGGTATGGCTACACCTTC. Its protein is CASSPQTVGYGYTF.